Below, one T cell receptor beta chain is given with its context. Its antigen is not known. The sample belongs to a study of blood T cells in healthy people across ages. Findings and caveats of the study: A roughly linear fall in TCR beta diversity per million T cells was seen with increasing age. More naive CD4+ cells and higher diversity were found in long-lived than in aged donors. Any conclusive comparison of naive versus antigen-experienced cells was prevented by using unsorted PBMCs.

CDR1 SGDLS and CDR2 YYNGEE come from the germline V gene. The germline V and J ends were trimmed by 2 bases and 7 bases, with 16 bases remaining between them. The CDR3 is 14 residues long. A second PCR, run for roughly 7 to 11 cycles, used a sample-barcoded 5' primer plus a J-beta primer mix. From the 5' RACE reads, TCRdb called clonotypes with MiXCR, one entry per CDR3 protein. The data show 1.4 million or so distinct CDR3 sequences, approximately 42% seen once. Sequencing was carried out using blood. The TCR was taken from a woman between 18 and 29 years old in good health. The chain carries TRBV9 and TRBJ2-7, with a tentative D call TRBD2 (6 bases). CDR3 sequence: CASSVTGLTNEQYF. For the CDR3, the DNA is TGTGCCAGCAGCGTCACAGGACTAACAAATGAGCAGTACTTC.